A single sample is the source of the 13 T cell receptor beta chains below, sequenced in a study of shared clonotypes between healthy human individuals. The table came from immunoSEQ multiplex PCR; TCRdb's copy has only in-frame clones and leaves some out. The sample includes some 500,000 clones, approximately 80% of them seen just once. Input material: PBMCs. Receptor source: a woman in her thirties or forties in good health. Some clones in this sample may be carry-over from other donors' samples.

The CDR3 region is CASSLGPGQGYNEQFF. Written as DNA, the CDR3 is TGCGCCAGCAGCTTGGGCCCGGGACAGGGTTACAATGAGCAGTTCTTC. The V gene is TRBV5-1, the J gene TRBJ2-1; TRBD1 aligns across 9 bases. This CDR3 has 16 amino acids. The trim removed 0 bases at V and 4 bases at J, leaving 5 bases unmatched. In germline, CDR1 is SGHRS, CDR2 YFSETQ.

The V call is TRBV13, the J call TRBJ2-7, with D uncertain. Trimming pared 3 bases from V and 0 bases from J, leaving 6 bases between. CDR3 size: 13 residues. In germline, CDR1 is PRHDT, CDR2 FYEKMQ (reference sequence). Written as DNA, the CDR3 is TGTGCCAGCAGCTTTGCCGACTCCTACGAGCAGTACTTC. It specifies CASSFADSYEQYF.

There are a few counts of this clone. A far larger clone is a single base away, which makes a read error likely. This same CDR3 is encoded by further DNA sequences in the sample. Here the CDR3 reads CAWMPGTNEKLFF. As DNA, the CDR3 is TGCGCCTGGATGCCGGGAACTAATGAAAAACTGTTTTTT. The chain uses TRBV30 and TRBJ1-4; D remains ambiguous. The CDR3 contains 13 residues. Germline V CDR1 and CDR2: GTSNPN, SVGIG (reference sequence).

The chain joins TRBV10-2 to TRBJ1-1; perhaps TRBD1 as D (5 bases). The CDR3 totals 14 residues. Germline CDR1 WSHSY, CDR2 SAAADI. V lost 6 bases to trimming and J lost 4 bases, with 15 bases between them. In DNA, the CDR3 is TGCGCCAGCAGACTGCAGGGTGACTCCACTGAAGCTTTCTTT. Its protein is CASRLQGDSTEAFF.

V is TRBV19 and J is TRBJ1-5, with a weak D call TRBD1 (6 bases). The CDR3 has 14 amino acids. Germline values: CDR1 LNHDA, CDR2 SQIVND (reference sequence). The V end lost 7 bases, the J end lost 1 base, and 11 bases lay between the germline ends. As DNA, the CDR3 is TGTGCCAGTAAAAGGAGGGGGAGCAATCAGCCCCAGCATTTT. Translation: CASKRRGSNQPQHF.

CDR3 protein: CASSLGPWYNYEQYF. CDR3 coding DNA: TGTGCCAGCAGCTTAGGCCCGTGGTACAACTACGAGCAGTACTTC. The genes are TRBV7-2 and TRBJ2-7; no firm D call. CDR1 is SGHTA and CDR2 is FQGNSA in the germline V gene. The CDR3 is 15 amino acids. V lost 1 base and J 3 bases, leaving 13 bases between the germline ends.

The chain joins TRBV29-1 to TRBJ2-2; 9 nucleotides match TRBD2. This CDR3 contains 15 residues. V lost 2 bases and J lost 5; bases outside the gene matches: 6. CDR1 SQVTM and CDR2 ANQGSEA come from the germline V gene. The CDR3 region has the DNA TGCAGCGTTGAAAGTAGCGGGAGTGATACCGGGGAGCTGTTTTTT. Protein product: CSVESSGSDTGELFF.

As for this clone: Given a far larger clone just one base away, this is likely a sequencing read error. Other DNA variants within this sample encode the same CDR3. This chain connects TRBV19 to TRBJ1-5; D gene ambiguous. Germline loops: CDR1 LNHDA, CDR2 SQIVND (reference sequence). The CDR3 runs 12 residues. In DNA form, the CDR3 reads TGTGCCAGTAGTCGGGTCGGCCAGCCCCAGCATTTC. Translated, it gives CASSRVGQPQHF.

V usage is TRBV5-5 and J usage is TRBJ2-6; D is undetermined. The CDR3 is 14 residues long. The V and J ends lost 4 bases and 2 bases respectively, with 7 bases between them. CDR1 is SGHKS, CDR2 YYEKEE, per germline (reference sequence). CDR3 nucleotides: TGTGCCAGCAGCCGCCTTACTGGGGCCAACGTCCTGACTTTC. Residues: CASSRLTGANVLTF.

The rearrangement joins TRBV19 to TRBJ2-7; maybe TRBD1 (6 bases). The CDR3 contains 13 residues. Between the trimmed V and J ends, which lost 5 bases and 2 bases, there was a span of 10 bases. Per the germline V gene, CDR1 is LNHDA and CDR2 is SQIVND (reference sequence). The CDR3 DNA reads TGTGCCAGTAGTGCCGGACAGCCCTACGAGCAGTACTTC. As protein: CASSAGQPYEQYF.

The chain employs TRBV7-3 and TRBJ2-7, with TRBD1 identical over 12 bases. The CDR3 has 15 residues. Germline V gene lookup returns CDR1 SGHTA and CDR2 FQGTGA. After removal of 5 bases from V and 2 bases from J, the junction contained 4 bases not matched to a gene. CDR3 sequence reads: CASSAGTGGPYEQYF. CDR3 bases: TGTGCCAGCAGCGCTGGGACAGGGGGCCCCTACGAGCAGTACTTC.

The chain links TRBV7-8 to TRBJ1-5; TRBD1 agrees at 8 bases. Germline assignment: CDR1 SGHVS and CDR2 FQNEAQ. The J segment lost 1 base and the V segment lost 6 bases, leaving 8 bases of the junction unmatched. The CDR3 spans 16 residues. CDR3 DNA sequence: TGTGCCAGCAGTCTAGGACAGGGAGTGAGCAATCAGCCCCAGCATTTT. As protein: CASSLGQGVSNQPQHF.

This chain connects TRBV5-1 to TRBJ2-2; D not certain. The CDR3 is 13 residues long. V dropped 0 bases and J dropped 7 bases, with 7 bases sitting between them. The germline V gene has CDR1 SGHRS and CDR2 YFSETQ. This CDR3 reads CASSLVLGGELFF. The CDR3 DNA sequence: TGCGCCAGCAGCTTGGTTTTGGGCGGGGAGCTGTTTTTT.